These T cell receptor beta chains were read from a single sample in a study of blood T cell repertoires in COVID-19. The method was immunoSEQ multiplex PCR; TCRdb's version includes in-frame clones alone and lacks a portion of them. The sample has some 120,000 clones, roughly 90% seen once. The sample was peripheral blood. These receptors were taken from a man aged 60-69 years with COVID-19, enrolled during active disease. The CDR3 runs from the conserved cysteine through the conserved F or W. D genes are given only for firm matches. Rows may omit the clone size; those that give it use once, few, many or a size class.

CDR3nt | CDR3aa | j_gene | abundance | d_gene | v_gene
TGTGCCAGCAGGGCAATGGGGGGGAATGAGCAGTTCTTC | CASRAMGGNEQFF | TRBJ2-1 | - | TRBD2 | TRBV11-2
TGTGCCAGCAGCCTATGGACAGGGGGCTACGAGCAGTACTTC | CASSLWTGGYEQYF | TRBJ2-7 | many | TRBD1 | TRBV7-9
TGTGCCAGTAGTAATCAAGCGGGAGTGGATGAGCAGTTCTTC | CASSNQAGVDEQFF | TRBJ2-1 | - | TRBD2 | TRBV19
TGTGCCAGTAGTAACCTAGCGGGAGGAGGGGAGACCCAGTACTTC | CASSNLAGGGETQYF | TRBJ2-5 | - | TRBD2 | TRBV19
TGTGCCAGCAGCCTACGGGACAGGGCTAATGAAAAACTGTTTTTT | CASSLRDRANEKLFF | TRBJ1-4 | - | TRBD1 | TRBV5-4
TGTGCCAGCAGTTTTAACAGGGAGTACACTGAAGCTTTCTTT | CASSFNREYTEAFF | TRBJ1-1 | - | - | TRBV27
TGTGCCAGCAGCTTGGGGGGGCTGGAGACCCAGTACTTC | CASSLGGLETQYF | TRBJ2-5 | - | - | TRBV7-9
TGTGCCATCAACGGACAGGGGAAAACTGAAGCTTTCTTT | CAINGQGKTEAFF | TRBJ1-1 | - | TRBD1 | TRBV10-3
TGTGCCAGCAGTCTCAGCGACGAGCAGTACTTC | CASSLSDEQYF | TRBJ2-7 | - | - | TRBV27
TGTGCCTGGAGTGATCAGGTTGGAACTGAAGCTTTCTTT | CAWSDQVGTEAFF | TRBJ1-1 | - | - | TRBV30
TGTGCCAGCAGGGAGACTAGCGGCAAGCAGTTCTTC | CASRETSGKQFF | TRBJ2-1 | - | TRBD2 | TRBV7-9
TGTGCCAGCAGCTTAGTGGGGGGGGTAGGCACAGATACGCAGTATTTT | CASSLVGGVGTDTQYF | TRBJ2-3 | few | TRBD2 | TRBV7-9
TGTGCCAGCAGACGCACGACAGATGAGCAGTTCTTC | CASRRTTDEQFF | TRBJ2-1 | few | - | TRBV14
TGTGCCAGCAGCCGCGGGGGGGCCATGTATTTT | CASSRGGAMYF | TRBJ1-3 | - | - | TRBV5-6
TGCAGCGTTGAAGGTCAGGCCTATGGCTACACCTTC | CSVEGQAYGYTF | TRBJ1-2 | - | - | TRBV29-1
TGTGCTAGTGGCCCCCGGACAGGGGAGGGAGATACGCAGTATTTT | CASGPRTGEGDTQYF | TRBJ2-3 | once | TRBD1 | TRBV12-5
TGCAGTGCCAGTAGAGGGTTCACCTACAATGAGCAGTTCTTC | CSASRGFTYNEQFF | TRBJ2-1 | - | - | TRBV20-1